What follows describes a single T cell receptor beta chain. The antigen is undetermined. The CDR3 has 15 residues. Germline values: CDR1 GTSNPN, CDR2 SVGIG (reference sequence). The J segment lost 2 bases and the V segment lost 4 bases, leaving 8 bases of the junction unmatched. The PCR had 60 Vbeta and 13 Jbeta primers. Produced via immunoSEQ multiplex PCR; TCRdb's table is partial and in-frame only. The sample has 250,000 to 300,000 clones; approximately 91% are singletons. This entry belongs to a study of cytomegalovirus exposure and HLA in healthy donors. Findings and limits, study-wide: In a later analysis, CMV-associated beta chains were mostly HLA-associated, it appeared. An analysis that was carried out later associated 16,951 TCR beta sequences with HLA alleles at 0.05 false discovery rate. A highly shared variant cluster was judged a likely technical artifact. Rarity characterized most TCR sequences, yet some public TCRs appeared in many donors.

The sequenced material came from PBMCs. This sequence joins TRBV30 and TRBJ2-7; TRBD2 matches at 10 bases. The TCR comes from a girl aged 2 to 10 in good health and CMV-seronegative. The CDR3 spells CAWNPGLAGAYEQYF. As DNA, the CDR3 is TGTGCCTGGAACCCAGGGCTAGCGGGGGCCTACGAGCAGTACTTC.